This note documents a single T cell receptor beta chain sequence. This specimen comes from a study of T cell responses to AZD1222 COVID-19 vaccine. Sequenced by immunoSEQ multiplex PCR; TCRdb stores in-frame clones only, minus some. The sample contains around 120,000 clones, under 90% of which appear only once. The sample here was peripheral blood, taken on day 0 of AZD1222 vaccination. The sequence was obtained from an adult in good health.

The DNA for the CDR3 is TGTGCCAGCAGCCGATCCGGGCACCTTTACGAGCAGTACTTC. Amino acid sequence: CASSRSGHLYEQYF. J is TRBJ2-7 and V is TRBV5-4; D ambiguous. CDR1 SGHNT and CDR2 YYREEE come from the germline V gene (reference sequence). Trimming stripped 4 bases from V and 4 bases from J, with 15 bases between. The CDR3 consists of 14 residues.